The rows below give T cell receptor beta chains drawn from one sample of a study of human T cells and chemical hapten exposure. TCRdb re-analysed the RACE reads in MiXCR, keeping a single row per CDR3 protein. This table holds more than 55,000 distinct CDR3 sequences, approximately 10% found once. Sample: whole blood, taken in connection with sensitization to the hapten diphenylcyclopropenone (DPC). These receptors were taken from a middle-aged man with alopecia areata. Some clones in this sample may be carry-over from other donors' samples. CDR3s include the opening cysteine and the closing phenylalanine or tryptophan. Each record gives: J gene, D gene, V gene, clone size, CDR3 protein, CDR3 DNA. A D gene is named only where the DNA matches it firmly. Clone size is not always given. Where it is, it says once, few, many or a class for expanded clones.

>TRBJ2-7|NA|TRBV7-9|NA
CASSLGRSYEQYF
TGTGCCAGCAGCTTAGGGCGTTCCTACGAGCAGTACTTC
>TRBJ2-3|NA|TRBV7-2|many
CASSSWADTQYF
TGTGCCAGCAGCAGTTGGGCAGATACGCAGTATTTT
>TRBJ2-7|TRBD2|TRBV5-4|few
CASSFRLAGSEQYF
TGTGCCAGCAGCTTCAGACTAGCCGGGAGCGAGCAGTACTTC
>TRBJ2-7|NA|TRBV28|few
CARANEQYF
TGTGCCAGGGCCAACGAGCAGTACTTC
>TRBJ2-7|NA|TRBV20-1|many
CSASQLYEQYF
TGCAGTGCTAGTCAACTCTACGAGCAGTACTTC
>TRBJ2-5|TRBD1|TRBV20-1|many
CSAFSTGVSPTQYF
TGCAGTGCTTTCTCGACAGGGGTGTCACCGACCCAGTACTTC
>TRBJ2-5|TRBD1|TRBV28|many
CASSGRGQGARETQYF
TGTGCCAGCAGTGGGCGAGGACAGGGGGCGCGGGAGACCCAGTACTTC
>TRBJ2-7|TRBD1|TRBV20-1|once
CSASPTGNSYEQYF
TGCAGTGCTAGCCCGACAGGGAACTCCTACGAGCAGTACTTC
>TRBJ2-1|TRBD2|TRBV5-1|NA
CASSSVLAGGVDEQFF
TGCGCCAGCAGCTCGGTACTAGCGGGAGGGGTGGATGAGCAGTTCTTC
>TRBJ1-5|NA|TRBV6-1|many
CASSVEGSNQPQHF
TGTGCCAGCAGTGTGGAGGGGAGCAATCAGCCCCAGCATTTT
>TRBJ2-6|NA|TRBV7-8|once
CASSLEVGSGGSGANVLTF
TGTGCCAGCAGCTTAGAAGTGGGTAGCGGAGGCTCTGGGGCCAACGTCCTGACTTTC
>TRBJ2-1|TRBD2|TRBV11-3|many
CASSLETSGYNEQFF
TGTGCCAGCAGCTTAGAAACTAGCGGGTACAATGAGCAGTTCTTC
>TRBJ2-3|NA|TRBV19|medium-sized
CASRSPSTDTQYF
TGTGCCAGTAGGAGTCCTAGCACAGATACGCAGTATTTT
>TRBJ1-2|TRBD1|TRBV28|NA
CASGTGLDYGYTF
TGTGCCAGTGGGACAGGTCTCGATTATGGCTACACCTTC
>TRBJ2-1|NA|TRBV24-1|many
CATSAKKGEQFF
TGTGCCACCAGTGCCAAGAAGGGGGAGCAGTTCTTC
>TRBJ2-5|TRBD1|TRBV12-3/TRBV12-4|NA
CASRNDRGGDETQYF
TGTGCCAGCAGAAATGACAGGGGTGGTGACGAGACCCAGTACTTC
>TRBJ1-3|NA|TRBV4-3|many
CASSQESFSSSGNTIYF
TGCGCCAGCAGCCAAGAAAGCTTCTCGAGCTCTGGAAACACCATATATTTT
>TRBJ2-6|NA|TRBV7-9|NA
CASSLGANVLTF
TGTGCCAGCAGCCTTGGGGCCAACGTCCTGACTTTC
>TRBJ2-3|TRBD1|TRBV6-4|many
CASSEEADRGSVTQYF
TGTGCCAGCAGTGAGGAGGCGGACAGGGGGTCGGTTACGCAGTATTTT
>TRBJ2-3|NA|TRBV7-3|NA
CASSLGPTSTDTQYF
TGTGCCAGCAGCTTGGGCCCTACTAGCACAGATACGCAGTATTTT
>TRBJ2-7|TRBD2|TRBV6-5|NA
CASSSPGTSGYEQYF
TGTGCCAGCAGTTCCCCCGGGACTAGCGGTTACGAGCAGTACTTC
>TRBJ2-3|NA|TRBV20-1|NA
CSAPRTAQADTQYF
TGCAGTGCTCCTCGGACCGCGCAGGCAGATACGCAGTATTTT
>TRBJ1-3|NA|TRBV6-6|NA
CASSYAARMGSGNTIYF
TGTGCCAGCAGTTACGCGGCCAGGATGGGATCTGGAAACACCATATATTTT
>TRBJ1-6|NA|TRBV6-1|many
CASTRRGGSYNSPLHF
TGTGCCAGCACCCGAAGGGGTGGCTCCTATAATTCACCCCTCCACTTT
>TRBJ2-3|TRBD2|TRBV24-1|NA
CATSSGTSGLTTDTQYF
TGTGCCACCAGTTCCGGGACTAGCGGGTTAACCACAGATACGCAGTATTTT
>TRBJ2-4|TRBD2|TRBV6-2/TRBV6-3|many
CASSYSGLAGFAKNIQYF
TGTGCCAGCAGTTACTCGGGACTAGCGGGATTCGCCAAAAACATTCAGTACTTC
>TRBJ2-7|NA|TRBV28|few
CASSSVLLEQYF
TGTGCCAGCAGTTCCGTCCTCCTCGAGCAGTACTTC
>TRBJ2-1|NA|TRBV30|many
CAWSWNEQFF
TGTGCCTGGAGTTGGAATGAGCAGTTCTTC
>TRBJ2-1|TRBD2|TRBV28|NA
CASSLITAGGRDEQFF
TGTGCCAGCAGTTTAATAACAGCGGGAGGGAGAGATGAGCAGTTCTTC
>TRBJ1-2|TRBD1|TRBV6-2/TRBV6-3|many
CASKDRAGTNYGYTF
TGTGCCAGCAAAGACAGGGCGGGTACTAACTATGGCTACACCTTC
>TRBJ2-2|TRBD2|TRBV20-1|many
CSARGFRQGGHTGELFF
TGCAGTGCTAGAGGATTCCGCCAGGGAGGGCACACCGGGGAGCTGTTTTTT